This TCR beta chain came from a study of blood T cell repertoires in COVID-19. The CDR3 has 15 amino acids. Deletions cut 5 bases from V and 0 bases from J, with 11 bases between. In germline, CDR1 is MNHEY, CDR2 SMNVEV (reference sequence). The repertoire was sequenced with immunoSEQ multiplex PCR; TCRdb's copy has only in-frame clones and lacks some. The sample records 150,000 to 200,000 clones, around 80% being singletons. Participants were placed into cohorts based on the clinical history they reported. This sequence was found in a woman in her sixties who had recovered from COVID-19. The chain uses TRBV27 and TRBJ1-3; D remains unclear. Sequenced input: PBMCs or T cells enriched from blood (not recorded which). CDR3 in DNA: TGTGCCAGCAGTCCCCTAGGCAGCTCTGGAAACACCATATATTTT. Its translation: CASSPLGSSGNTIYF.